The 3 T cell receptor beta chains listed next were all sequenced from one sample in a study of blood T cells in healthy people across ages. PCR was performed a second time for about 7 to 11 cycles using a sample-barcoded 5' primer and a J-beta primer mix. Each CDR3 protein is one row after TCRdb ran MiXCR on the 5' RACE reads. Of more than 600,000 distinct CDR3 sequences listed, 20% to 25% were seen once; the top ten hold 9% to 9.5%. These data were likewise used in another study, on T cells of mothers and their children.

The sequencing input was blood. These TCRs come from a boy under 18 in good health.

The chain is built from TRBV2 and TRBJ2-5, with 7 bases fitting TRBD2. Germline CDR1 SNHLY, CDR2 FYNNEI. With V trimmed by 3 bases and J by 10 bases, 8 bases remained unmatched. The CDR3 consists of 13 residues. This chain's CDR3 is CASSDQSGAGQYF. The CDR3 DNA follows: TGTGCCAGCAGTGACCAGAGCGGGGCGGGCCAGTACTTC.

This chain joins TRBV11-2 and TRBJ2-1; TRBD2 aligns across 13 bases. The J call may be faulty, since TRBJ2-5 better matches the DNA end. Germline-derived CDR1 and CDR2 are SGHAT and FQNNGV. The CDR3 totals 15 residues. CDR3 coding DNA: TGTGCCAGCAGCGCACTAGCGGGAGGGTTGGAGACCCAGTACTTC. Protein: CASSALAGGLETQYF.

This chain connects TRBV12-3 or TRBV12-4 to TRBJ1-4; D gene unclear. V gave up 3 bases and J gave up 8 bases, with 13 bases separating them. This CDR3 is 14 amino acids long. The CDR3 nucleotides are TGTGCCAGCAGTTTGGAGGGTTTAGGGGAAAAACTGTTTTTT. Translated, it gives CASSLEGLGEKLFF.